This T cell receptor (beta chain) was captured by sequencing in a study of regulatory T cells in long-lasting Graves disease. Study overall: The term persistent Graves' disease signified upward of 5 years on antithyroid drugs with positive TSH receptor antibodies.

Arm-PCR of CDR3 regions with iRepertoire HTBI primers generated TCR beta libraries. Each CDR3 protein gets one entry after TCRdb re-called the multiplex PCR reads with MiXCR. The sample carries hundreds of thousands of distinct CDR3 sequences, under 25% recorded once. There are 16 residues in the CDR3. Germline-derived CDR1 and CDR2 are DFQATT and SNEGSKA (reference sequence). Germline trimming cut 1 base from V and 7 bases from J; bases unmatched to any gene: 10. Time point described: persistent/refractory GD, antithyroid drugs over 5 years with positive TRAb. Preparation of the TCR library used RNA extracted from PBMCs. Graves' disease diagnosis relied on American Thyroid Association guidelines.

The sequence derives from a female donor with Graves disease. The rearrangement uses TRBV20-1 and TRBJ2-1; the match to TRBD2 covers 10 bases. The material was peripheral blood mononuclear cells (PBMCs), obtained when the disease was refractory, from a patient treated with antithyroid drugs. CDR3: CSARARQREGLNEQFF. The CDR3 nucleotides read TGCAGTGCTAGAGCGAGACAGCGGGAGGGCCTGAATGAGCAGTTCTTC.